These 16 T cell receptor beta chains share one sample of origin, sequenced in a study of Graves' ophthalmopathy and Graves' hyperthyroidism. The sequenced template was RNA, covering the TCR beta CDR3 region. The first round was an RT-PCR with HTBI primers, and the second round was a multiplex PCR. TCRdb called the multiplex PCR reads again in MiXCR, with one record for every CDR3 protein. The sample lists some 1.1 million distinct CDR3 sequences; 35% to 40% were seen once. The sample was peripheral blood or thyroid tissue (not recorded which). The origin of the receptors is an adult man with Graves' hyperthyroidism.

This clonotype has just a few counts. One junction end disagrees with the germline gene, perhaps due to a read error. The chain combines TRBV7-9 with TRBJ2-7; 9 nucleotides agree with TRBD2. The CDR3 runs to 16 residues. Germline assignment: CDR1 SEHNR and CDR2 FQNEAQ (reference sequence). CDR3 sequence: CASNLDTSSGTDEQYF. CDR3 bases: TGTGCCAGCAACTTAGATACGTCTAGCGGGACGGACGAGCAGTACTTC.

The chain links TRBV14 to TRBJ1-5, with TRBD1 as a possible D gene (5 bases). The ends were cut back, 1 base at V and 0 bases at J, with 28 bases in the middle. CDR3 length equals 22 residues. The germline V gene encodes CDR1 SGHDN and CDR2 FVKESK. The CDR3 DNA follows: TGTGCCAGCAGCCAAGTAGGTGGGCCGCTTCCGACCGTAGGGGTTAGCAATCAGCCCCAGCATTTT. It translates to CASSQVGGPLPTVGVSNQPQHF.

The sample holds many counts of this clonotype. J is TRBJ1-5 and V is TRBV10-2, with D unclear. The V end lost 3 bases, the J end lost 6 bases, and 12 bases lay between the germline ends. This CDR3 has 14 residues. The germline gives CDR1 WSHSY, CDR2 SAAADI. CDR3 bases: TGCGCCAGCAGTGACTCAGTCTTACGTCAGCCCCAGCATTTT. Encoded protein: CASSDSVLRQPQHF.

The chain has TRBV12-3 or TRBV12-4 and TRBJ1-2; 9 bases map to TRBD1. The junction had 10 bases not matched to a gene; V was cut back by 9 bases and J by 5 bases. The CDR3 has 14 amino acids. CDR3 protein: CASARGTGLYGYTF. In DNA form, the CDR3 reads TGTGCCAGTGCGCGCGGGACAGGGTTGTATGGCTACACCTTC.

CDR3 sequence: CATGKAVQETQYF. The CDR3 region has the DNA TGTGCCACCGGAAAGGCAGTCCAAGAGACCCAGTACTTC. The chain links TRBV6-5 to TRBJ2-5, with no clear D. This CDR3 is built from 13 residues. The germline V gene has CDR1 MNHEY and CDR2 SVGAGI. V lost 10 bases and J lost 1, with 13 bases in between.

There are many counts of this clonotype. The CDR3 spells CASSVGVAGGGYTF. In DNA form, the CDR3 reads TGTGCCAGCAGTGTCGGAGTGGCAGGCGGTGGCTACACCTTC. The chain carries TRBV2 and TRBJ1-2, with no clear D. Per germline, CDR1 SNHLY and CDR2 FYNNEI. CDR3 size: 14 residues. The ends were cut back, 4 bases at V and 7 bases at J, with 16 bases in the middle. The entire variable domain, with the rest obtained from reference TRBV2 and TRBJ1-2, is as follows: EPEVTQTPSHQVTQMGQEVILRCVPISNHLYFYWYRQILGQKVEFLVSFYNNEISEKSEIFDDQFSVERPDGSNFTLKIRSTKLEDSAMYFCASSVGVAGGGYTFGSGTRLTVV.

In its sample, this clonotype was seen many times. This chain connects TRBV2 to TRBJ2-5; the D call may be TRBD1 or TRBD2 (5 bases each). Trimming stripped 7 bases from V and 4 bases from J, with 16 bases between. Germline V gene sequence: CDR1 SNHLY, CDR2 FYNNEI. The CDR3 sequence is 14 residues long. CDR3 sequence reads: CASKPSGARETQYF. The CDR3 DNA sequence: TGTGCCAGCAAACCTTCCGGGGCCCGAGAGACCCAGTACTTC.

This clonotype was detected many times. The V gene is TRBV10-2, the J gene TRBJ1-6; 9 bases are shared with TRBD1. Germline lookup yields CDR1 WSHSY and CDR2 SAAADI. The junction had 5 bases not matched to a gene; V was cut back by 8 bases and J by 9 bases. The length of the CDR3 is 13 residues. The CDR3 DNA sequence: TGCGCCAGCTCCGGGACAGGGCCTTCACCCCTCCACTTT. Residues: CASSGTGPSPLHF.

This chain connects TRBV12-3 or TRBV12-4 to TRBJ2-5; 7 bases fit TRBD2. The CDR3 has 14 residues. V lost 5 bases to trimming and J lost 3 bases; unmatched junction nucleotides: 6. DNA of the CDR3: TGTGCCAGCAGTGCCCCGGCGGGGGAAGAGACCCAGTACTTC. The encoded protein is CASSAPAGEETQYF.

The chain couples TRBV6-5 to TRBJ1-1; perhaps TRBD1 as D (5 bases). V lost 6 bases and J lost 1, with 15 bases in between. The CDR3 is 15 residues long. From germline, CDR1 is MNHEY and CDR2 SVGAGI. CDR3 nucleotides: TGTGCCAGCAGCCGGGGAGACAGTTGGAACACTGAAGCTTTCTTT. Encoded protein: CASSRGDSWNTEAFF.

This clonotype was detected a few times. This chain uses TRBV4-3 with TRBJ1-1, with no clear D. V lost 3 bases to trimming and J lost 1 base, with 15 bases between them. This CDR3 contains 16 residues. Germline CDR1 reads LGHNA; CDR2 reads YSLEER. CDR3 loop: CASSHQPQRKNTEAFF. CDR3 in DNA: TGCGCCAGCAGCCATCAACCTCAGAGAAAGAACACTGAAGCTTTCTTT.

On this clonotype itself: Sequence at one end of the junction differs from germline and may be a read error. CDR3: CASSESGQGTYEQYF. The CDR3 nucleotides are TGTGCCAGCAGTGAATCCGGACAGGGAACTTACGAGCAGTACTTC. V and J are TRBV10-1 and TRBJ2-7, with 8 nucleotides matching TRBD1. The germline V gene has CDR1 WNHNN and CDR2 SYGVQD (reference sequence). This CDR3 has 15 residues.

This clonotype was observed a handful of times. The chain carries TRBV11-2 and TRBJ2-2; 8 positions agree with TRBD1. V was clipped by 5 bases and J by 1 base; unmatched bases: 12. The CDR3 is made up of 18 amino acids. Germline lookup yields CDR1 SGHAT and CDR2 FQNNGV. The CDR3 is CASSRTVPTGVNTGELFF. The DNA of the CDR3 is TGTGCCAGCAGCCGCACGGTCCCGACAGGGGTGAACACCGGGGAGCTGTTTTTT.

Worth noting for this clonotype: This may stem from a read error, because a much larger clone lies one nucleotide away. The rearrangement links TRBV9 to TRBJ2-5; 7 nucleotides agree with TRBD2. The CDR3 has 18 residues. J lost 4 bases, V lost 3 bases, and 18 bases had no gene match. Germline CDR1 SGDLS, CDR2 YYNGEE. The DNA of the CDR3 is TGTGCCAGCAGCGGAACATCGGCTAGCGGAAAGTACCGAGAGACCCAGTACTTC. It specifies CASSGTSASGKYRETQYF.

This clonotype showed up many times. The CDR3 loop is CSVEWGQDANTGELFF. In DNA form, the CDR3 reads TGCAGCGTTGAGTGGGGGCAGGACGCGAACACCGGGGAGCTGTTTTTT. The rearrangement links TRBV29-1 to TRBJ2-2; TRBD1 is a possible D gene (6 bases). The V gene lost 3 bases and the J gene lost 0 bases, with 14 bases spanning the gap. Germline values: CDR1 SQVTM, CDR2 ANQGSEA. CDR3 length equals 16 residues.

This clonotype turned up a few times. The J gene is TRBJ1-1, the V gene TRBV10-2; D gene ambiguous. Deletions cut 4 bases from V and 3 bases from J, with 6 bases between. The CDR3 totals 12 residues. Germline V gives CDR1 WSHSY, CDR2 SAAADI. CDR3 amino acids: CASSVGYTEAFF. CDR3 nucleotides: TGCGCCAGCAGTGTCGGGTACACTGAAGCTTTCTTT.